What follows are 11 T cell receptor beta chains derived from one specimen sequenced in a study of OX40 agonist ivuxolimab in advanced cancers. Assay used: immunoSEQ multiplex PCR; TCRdb lists only in-frame clones, some missing. The sample has 60,000 or so clones; roughly 90% are singletons. The input for sequencing was CD4+ or CD8+ T cells sorted from blood, taken in a trial of the OX40 agonist ivuxolimab. These receptors were taken from an adult with an advanced solid tumor such as melanoma, head and neck, liver or kidney cancer.

The chain is built from TRBV5-5 and TRBJ2-4, with D perhaps TRBD2 (5 bases). CDR1 and CDR2 (germline): SGHKS, YYEKEE (reference sequence). Trimming removed 4 bases from V and 13 bases from J, with 15 bases in between. The CDR3 has 12 residues. The CDR3 loop reads CASSPGPEGQYF. The DNA of the CDR3 is TGTGCCAGCAGCCCCGGGCCCGAGGGACAGTACTTC.

This clone was seen only once. J is TRBJ2-1 and V is TRBV7-9, with D perhaps TRBD2 (6 bases). The CDR3 consists of 15 residues. V was pared by 5 bases and J by 4 bases, with 15 bases between. Germline CDR1 SEHNR, CDR2 FQNEAQ (reference sequence). The CDR3 reads CASSPSLAKYNEQFF. The DNA for the CDR3 is TGTGCCAGCAGCCCTTCTCTAGCGAAATACAATGAGCAGTTCTTC.

CDR3 bases: TGTGCCAGCAGCTCCCGGGACTCTGGAAACACCATATATTTT. It translates to CASSSRDSGNTIYF. The rearrangement links TRBV7-3 to TRBJ1-3; D unclear. Germline V CDR1 and CDR2: SGHTA, FQGTGA. CDR3 length: 14 amino acids. V was trimmed by 4 bases and J by 0 bases, leaving 7 bases between them. Combining the CDR3 with reference TRBV7-3 and TRBJ1-3 gives the whole variable domain GAGVSQTPSNKVTEKGKYVELRCDPISGHTALYWYRQSLGQGPEFLIYFQGTGAADDSGLPNDRFFAVRPEGSVSTLKIQRTERGDSAVYLCASSSRDSGNTIYFGEGSWLTVV.

The chain carries TRBV18 and TRBJ1-4; possible D gene TRBD1, 6 bases. In germline, CDR1 is KGHSH, CDR2 LQKENI. The V gene lost 5 bases and the J gene lost 8 bases, with 12 bases spanning the gap. This CDR3 is 13 amino acids long. The CDR3 nucleotides are TGTGCCAGCTCAGCCGCCGGGACAGAAAAACTGTTTTTT. This gives the protein CASSAAGTEKLFF.

The chain has TRBV4-1 and TRBJ1-4; perhaps TRBD1 as D (6 bases). Germline CDR1 reads MGHRA; CDR2 reads YSYEKL. Trimming left V 2 bases short and J 5 bases short, with 21 bases between. The CDR3 contains 18 residues. CDR3 coding DNA: TGCGCCAGCAGCCAACCCACAGGGAGGAGGGACGAAAATGAAAAACTGTTTTTT. Its protein product is CASSQPTGRRDENEKLFF.

The chain has TRBV25-1 and TRBJ1-4; the D gene is possibly TRBD1 (5 bases). This CDR3 spans 14 amino acids. Trimming removed 4 bases at V and 7 bases at J, with 13 bases between. Germline V lookup: CDR1 MGHDK, CDR2 SYGVNS. Written as DNA, the CDR3 is TGTGCCAGCAGTGTTGGGGGAGGTATTGAAAAACTGTTTTTT. Its protein product is CASSVGGGIEKLFF.

The rearrangement joins TRBV18 to TRBJ1-2; D is perhaps TRBD1 (5 bases). The CDR3 has 13 amino acids. Germline CDR1 KGHSH, CDR2 LQKENI. V was cut by 3 bases and J by 2 bases, with 7 bases left in between. The CDR3 DNA is TGTGCCAGCTCACCGGACAAGAACTATGGCTACACCTTC. Protein sequence: CASSPDKNYGYTF.

This chain uses TRBV5-8 with TRBJ1-6, with D perhaps matching TRBD1 (5 bases). The CDR3 loop spans 12 amino acids. Germline CDR1 is SGHTS and CDR2 is YDEGEE. V was pared by 6 bases and J by 9 bases, with 10 bases between. CDR3 DNA sequence: TGTGCCAGCACCGACAGTTTTTCACCCCTCCACTTT. It is translated as CASTDSFSPLHF.

This clone has a handful of counts. The rearrangement links TRBV28 to TRBJ1-5; D gene uncertain. The CDR3 consists of 11 residues. Trimming shortened V by 11 bases and J by 4 bases, and 9 bases separated the two germline ends. The V gene's germline CDR1 is MDHEN and CDR2 SYDVKM. The DNA for the CDR3 is TGTGCCGGCGGTTTGAATCAGCCCCAGCATTTT. This sequence encodes CAGGLNQPQHF. Filled out from reference TRBV28 and TRBJ1-5, the complete variable domain reads DVKVTQSSRYLVKRTGEKVFLECVQDMDHENMFWYRQDPGLGLRLIYFSYDVKMKEKGDIPEGYSVSREKKERFSLILESASTNQTSMYLCAGGLNQPQHFGDGTRLSIL.

V usage is TRBV9 and J usage is TRBJ2-5, with 7 bases that match TRBD1. This CDR3 is 15 amino acids long. V lost 4 bases and J lost 1; bases outside the gene matches: 7. Germline values: CDR1 SGDLS, CDR2 YYNGEE. The DNA of the CDR3 is TGTGCCAGCAGCTCGCGGACAGGTTCCCAAGAGACCCAGTACTTC. It yields the protein CASSSRTGSQETQYF. The complete variable domain, with remaining parts taken from reference TRBV9 and TRBJ2-5, reads DSGVTQTPKHLITATGQRVTLRCSPRSGDLSVYWYQQSLDQGLQFLIQYYNGEERAKGNILERFSAQQFPDLHSELNLSSLELGDSALYFCASSSRTGSQETQYFGPGTRLLVL.

This chain joins TRBV5-5 and TRBJ1-2; 8 bases agree with TRBD1. Per the germline V gene, CDR1 is SGHKS and CDR2 is YYEKEE (reference sequence). V lost 4 bases and J lost 3; bases outside the gene matches: 2. The length of the CDR3 is 13 residues. Written as DNA, the CDR3 is TGTGCCAGCAGCGTACAGGGGGACTATGGCTACACCTTC. Amino acid sequence: CASSVQGDYGYTF.